This T cell receptor beta chain appears in the sequencing data of a study of blood T cells in healthy people across ages. Together with a sample-barcoded 5' primer, a J-beta primer mix was included in a second PCR lasting about 7 to 11 cycles. TCRdb ran MiXCR on the 5' RACE reads and lists one entry per CDR3 protein. This table holds 500,000 to 550,000 distinct CDR3 sequences, around 24% found once. This CDR3 is 15 amino acids long. Per germline, CDR1 GTSNPN and CDR2 SVGIG (reference sequence). V gave up 0 bases and J gave up 3 bases; unmatched junction bases: 2. These same records also appear under a second study, on T cells of mothers and their children. From that study: Related mother-child pairs showed slightly higher but non-significant overlap than unrelated pairs.

This receptor was taken from a boy aged 5-17 years in good health. Sequences were obtained from blood. V usage is TRBV30 and J usage is TRBJ2-2, with 9 bases matching TRBD1. The CDR3, as DNA: TGTGCCTGGAGTGTGGGGGACAGGGACACCGGGGAGCTGTTTTTT. Residues: CAWSVGDRDTGELFF.